One sample yielded the 5 T cell receptor beta chains listed below, sequenced in a study of T cell responses to AZD1222 COVID-19 vaccine. Measured with immunoSEQ multiplex PCR; TCRdb has only the in-frame clones, and not every one. The repertoire holds over 130,000 clones, with roughly 91% as singletons. This sample comprised peripheral blood, obtained on day 0 of AZD1222 vaccination. These receptors all stem from an adult in good health.

The gene calls are TRBV6-2 or TRBV6-3 and TRBJ2-1, with 9 bases identical to TRBD1. Trimming removed 5 bases from V and 10 bases from J; junction bases left unmatched: 3. Germline-derived CDR1 and CDR2 are MNHEY and SVGEGT. The CDR3 has 12 amino acids. The CDR3 DNA sequence: TGTGCCAGCAGTCAAACAGGGGGCGAGCAGTTCTTC. Translated: CASSQTGGEQFF.

The chain couples TRBV2 to TRBJ2-4; TRBD1 aligns across 8 bases. After removal of 5 bases from V and 3 bases from J, the junction contained 6 bases not matched to a gene. CDR1 is SNHLY, CDR2 FYNNEI, per germline. The CDR3 extends over 15 amino acids. CDR3 in amino acids: CASSPDRVGKNIQYF. The CDR3 DNA sequence: TGTGCCAGCAGTCCGGACAGGGTCGGCAAAAACATTCAGTACTTC.

The chain links TRBV5-6 to TRBJ1-2, with D perhaps TRBD1 (5 bases). Trimming removed 4 bases at V and 6 bases at J, with 13 bases between. Germline V gives CDR1 SGHDT, CDR2 YYEEEE. The CDR3 is 13 amino acids. The chain's CDR3 is CASSLTGTNGYTF. Here the CDR3 DNA reads TGTGCCAGCAGCCTCACCGGGACTAATGGCTACACCTTC.

This clone was observed once. The chain carries TRBV6-5 and TRBJ2-2; D tentatively fits TRBD1 or TRBD2 (5 bases each). Germline V gene sequence: CDR1 MNHEY, CDR2 SVGAGI. V was clipped by 0 bases and J by 5 bases, with 10 bases between them. The CDR3 covers 15 residues. CDR3: CASSYSGEGTGELFF. CDR3 coding DNA: TGTGCCAGCAGTTACTCGGGGGAAGGGACCGGGGAGCTGTTTTTT.

This clone was seen a single time. Written as DNA, the CDR3 is TGCGCCAGCAGCCATACTAGCTTCGATGAGCAGTTCTTC. It translates to CASSHTSFDEQFF. The genes are TRBV5-1 and TRBJ2-1, with TRBD2 as a possible D gene (6 bases). This CDR3 contains 13 residues. The ends were cut back, 4 bases at V and 8 bases at J, with 13 bases in the middle. Germline V gene sequence: CDR1 SGHRS, CDR2 YFSETQ.